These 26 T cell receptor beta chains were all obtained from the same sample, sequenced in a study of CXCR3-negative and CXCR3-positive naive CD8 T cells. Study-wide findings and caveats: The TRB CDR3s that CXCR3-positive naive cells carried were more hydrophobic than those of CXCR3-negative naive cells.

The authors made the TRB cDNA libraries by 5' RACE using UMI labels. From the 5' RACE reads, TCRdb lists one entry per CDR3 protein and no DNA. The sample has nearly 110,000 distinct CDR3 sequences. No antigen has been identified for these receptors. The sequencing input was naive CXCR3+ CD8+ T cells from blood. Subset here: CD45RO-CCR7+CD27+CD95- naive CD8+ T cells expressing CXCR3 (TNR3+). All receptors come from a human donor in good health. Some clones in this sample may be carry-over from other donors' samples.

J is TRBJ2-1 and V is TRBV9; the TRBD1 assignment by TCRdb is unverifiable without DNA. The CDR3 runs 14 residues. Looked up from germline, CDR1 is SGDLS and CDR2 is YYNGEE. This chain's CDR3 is CASSVDRSGDEQFF.

The CDR3 reads CASSRPGQETQYF. This rearrangement joins TRBV7-9 to TRBJ2-5. There are 13 residues in the CDR3. Germline loops: CDR1 SEHNR, CDR2 FQNEAQ (reference sequence).

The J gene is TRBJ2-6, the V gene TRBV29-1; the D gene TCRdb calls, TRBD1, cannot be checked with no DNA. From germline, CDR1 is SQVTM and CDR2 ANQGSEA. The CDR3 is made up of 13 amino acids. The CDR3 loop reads CSVGGAGANVLTF.

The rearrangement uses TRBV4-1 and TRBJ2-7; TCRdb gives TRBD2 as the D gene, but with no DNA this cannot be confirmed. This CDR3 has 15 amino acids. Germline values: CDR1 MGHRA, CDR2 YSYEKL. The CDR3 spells CASSQEYRAPYEQYF.

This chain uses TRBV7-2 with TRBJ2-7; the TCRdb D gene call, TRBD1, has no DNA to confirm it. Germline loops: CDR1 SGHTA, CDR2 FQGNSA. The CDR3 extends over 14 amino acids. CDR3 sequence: CASSPFPGVYEQYF.

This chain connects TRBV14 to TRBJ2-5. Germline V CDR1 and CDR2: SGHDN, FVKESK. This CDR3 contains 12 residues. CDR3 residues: CASSHIRETQYF. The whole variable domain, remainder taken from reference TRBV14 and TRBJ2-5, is EAGVTQFPSHSVIEKGQTVTLRCDPISGHDNLYWYRRVMGKEIKFLLHFVKESKQDESGMPNNRFLAERTGGTYSTLKVQPAELEDSGVYFCASSHIRETQYFGPGTRLLVL.

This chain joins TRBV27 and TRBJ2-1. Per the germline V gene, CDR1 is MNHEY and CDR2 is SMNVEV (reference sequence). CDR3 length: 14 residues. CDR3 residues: CASSRGTPHNEQFF.

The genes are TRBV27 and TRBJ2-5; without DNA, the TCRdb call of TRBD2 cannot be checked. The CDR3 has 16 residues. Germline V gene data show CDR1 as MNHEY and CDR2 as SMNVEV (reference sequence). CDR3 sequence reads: CASSLFAGGPEETQYF.

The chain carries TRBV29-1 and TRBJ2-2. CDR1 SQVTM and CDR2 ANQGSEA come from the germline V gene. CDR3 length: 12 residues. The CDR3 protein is CSVVRPTGELFF.

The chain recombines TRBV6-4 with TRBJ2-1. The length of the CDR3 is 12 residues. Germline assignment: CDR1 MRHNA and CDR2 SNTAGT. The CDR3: CASSDSSLEQFF.

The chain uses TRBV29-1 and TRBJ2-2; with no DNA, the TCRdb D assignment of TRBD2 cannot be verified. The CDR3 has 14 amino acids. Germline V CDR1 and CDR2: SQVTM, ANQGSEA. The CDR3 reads CSGRRGQDTGELFF.

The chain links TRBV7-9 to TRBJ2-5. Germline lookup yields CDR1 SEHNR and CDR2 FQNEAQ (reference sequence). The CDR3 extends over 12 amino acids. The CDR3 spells CASSALVETQYF.

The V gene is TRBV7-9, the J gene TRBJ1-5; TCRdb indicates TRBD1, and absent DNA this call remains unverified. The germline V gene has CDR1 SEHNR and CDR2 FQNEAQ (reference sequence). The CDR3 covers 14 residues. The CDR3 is CASRDGQGNQPQHF.

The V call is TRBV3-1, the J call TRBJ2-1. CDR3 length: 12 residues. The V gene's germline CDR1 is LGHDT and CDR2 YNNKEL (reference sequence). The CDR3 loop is CASSQGRVEQFF.

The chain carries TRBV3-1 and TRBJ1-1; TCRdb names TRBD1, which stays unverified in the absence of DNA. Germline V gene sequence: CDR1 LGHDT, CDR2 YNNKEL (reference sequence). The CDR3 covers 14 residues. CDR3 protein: CASSQDGGGTEAFF.

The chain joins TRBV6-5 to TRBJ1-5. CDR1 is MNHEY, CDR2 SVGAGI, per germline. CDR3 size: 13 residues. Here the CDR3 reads CASSQGSNQPQHF.

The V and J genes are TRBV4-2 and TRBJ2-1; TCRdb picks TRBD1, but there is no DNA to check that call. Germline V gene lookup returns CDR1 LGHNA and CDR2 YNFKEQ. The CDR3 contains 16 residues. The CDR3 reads CASSLSPGTGDHEQFF.

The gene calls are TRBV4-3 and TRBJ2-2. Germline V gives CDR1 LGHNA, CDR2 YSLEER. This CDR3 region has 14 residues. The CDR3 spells CASSPRWNTGELFF.

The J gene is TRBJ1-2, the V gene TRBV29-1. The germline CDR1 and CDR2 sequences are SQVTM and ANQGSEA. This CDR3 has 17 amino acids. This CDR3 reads CSVEDIVGRVINYGYTF.

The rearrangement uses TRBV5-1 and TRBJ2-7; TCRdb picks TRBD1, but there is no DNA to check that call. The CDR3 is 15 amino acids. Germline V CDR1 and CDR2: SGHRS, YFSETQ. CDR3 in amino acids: CASSFRDERSYEQYF.

This chain's CDR3 is CSVEESPGGFEAYF. This chain joins TRBV29-1 and TRBJ1-1; TCRdb names TRBD1, which stays unverified in the absence of DNA. This CDR3 spans 14 amino acids. Germline values: CDR1 SQVTM, CDR2 ANQGSEA.

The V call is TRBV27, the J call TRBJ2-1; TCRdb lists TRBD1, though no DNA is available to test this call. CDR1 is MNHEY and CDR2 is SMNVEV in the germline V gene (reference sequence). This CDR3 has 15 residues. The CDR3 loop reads CASSPAPTGHNEQFF.

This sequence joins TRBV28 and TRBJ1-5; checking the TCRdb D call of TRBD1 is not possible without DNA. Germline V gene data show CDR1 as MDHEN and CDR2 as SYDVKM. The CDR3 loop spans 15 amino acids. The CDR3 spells CASSLSPGGDQPQHF.

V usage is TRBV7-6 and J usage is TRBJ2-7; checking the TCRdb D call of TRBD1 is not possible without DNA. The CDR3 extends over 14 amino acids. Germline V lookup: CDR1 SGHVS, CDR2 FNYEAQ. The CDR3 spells CASSLAPQFGEQYF.

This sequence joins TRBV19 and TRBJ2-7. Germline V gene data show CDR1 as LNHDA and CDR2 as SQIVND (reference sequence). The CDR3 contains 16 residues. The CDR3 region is CASSDGPPGSSYEQYF.

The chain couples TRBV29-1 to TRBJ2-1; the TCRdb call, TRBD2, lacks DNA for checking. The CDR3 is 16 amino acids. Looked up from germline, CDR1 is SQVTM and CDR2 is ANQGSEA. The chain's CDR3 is CSAGGLAGGLGNEQFF.